Below, 3 T cell receptor beta chains from the same sample are listed, as sequenced in a study of CD8 T cells in Susac syndrome. A quantity of about 0.5 to 1 ug RNA underwent reverse transcription using random hexamers. TCRdb reanalysed the immunoSEQ multiplex PCR reads using MiXCR and keeps one entry per CDR3 protein. The sample lists roughly 80,000 distinct CDR3 sequences, 85% to 95% occurring once. The sequencing sample was made of CD4+ T cells from PBMCs. The receptors here all came from a human donor with Susac syndrome.

The chain links TRBV7-2 to TRBJ2-2; D remains ambiguous. CDR3 length equals 14 residues. V dropped 3 bases and J dropped 2 bases, with 7 bases sitting between them. In germline, CDR1 is SGHTA, CDR2 FQGNSA. This CDR3 reads CASSFGSNTGELFF. Here the CDR3 DNA reads TGTGCCAGCAGCTTTGGCAGCAACACCGGGGAGCTGTTTTTT.

The J gene is TRBJ2-5, the V gene TRBV12-3 or TRBV12-4, with unresolved D. The CDR3 has 14 amino acids. The V end lost 8 bases, the J end lost 11 bases, and 24 bases lay between the germline ends. This CDR3 reads CASVNPTNFGPQYF. CDR3 nucleotide sequence: TGTGCCAGCGTGAATCCTACAAATTTCGGGCCTCAGTACTTC.

This chain joins TRBV20-1 and TRBJ2-1; 12 bases are a match to TRBD2. The CDR3 runs to 16 residues. Germline V lookup: CDR1 DFQATT, CDR2 SNEGSKA (reference sequence). J lost 12 bases, V lost 0 bases, and 12 bases had no gene match. This CDR3 reads CSARDPQSSGRVWQFF. CDR3 DNA: TGCAGTGCTAGAGATCCGCAGTCTAGCGGGAGGGTTTGGCAGTTCTTC.